These 21 T cell receptor beta chains came from one sample sequenced in a study of shared clonotypes between healthy human individuals. TCRdb's copy holds only in-frame clones and misses some; the assay was immunoSEQ multiplex PCR. The sample lists around 990,000 clones, around 77% seen once, with 0.89% in the top ten. Material: memory CD4+ T cells from PBMCs. As to subset: CD45RA-negative fraction. These receptors came from a man between 18 and 35 years old in good health. Some clones in this sample may be carry-over from other donors' samples.

This clone was seen a handful of times. This sample includes further DNA sequences coding for the same CDR3. The chain links TRBV2 to TRBJ2-3; D possibly matches TRBD1 or TRBD2 (5 bases each). V shed 2 bases and J shed 1 base, with 7 bases lying between them. Per the germline V gene, CDR1 is SNHLY and CDR2 is FYNNEI. The CDR3 has 14 residues. The CDR3 loop reads CASSEQGGTDTQYF. CDR3 sequence (DNA): TGTGCCAGCAGTGAACAGGGAGGCACAGATACGCAGTATTTT.

CDR3 coding DNA: TGTGCCAGAAGCCCCGAGCGGACAGGGTCCTACAATGAGCAGTTCTTC. The encoded protein is CARSPERTGSYNEQFF. The chain employs TRBV5-3 and TRBJ2-1; TRBD1 aligns across 8 bases. TRBV5-3 falls under the ORF class, with uncertain function. After removal of 4 bases from V and 1 base from J, the junction contained 7 bases not matched to a gene. This CDR3 comprises 16 residues.

This clone was recorded many times. J is TRBJ1-3 and V is TRBV7-2; 7 bases line up with TRBD1. V lost 3 bases to trimming and J lost 0 bases; unmatched junction nucleotides: 8. Germline CDR1 reads SGHTA; CDR2 reads FQGNSA. This CDR3 spans 17 amino acids. The DNA of the CDR3 is TGTGCCAGCAGCTTTACCAGGGGACAGAGCTCTGGAAACACCATATATTTT. This translates into CASSFTRGQSSGNTIYF.

CDR3 loop: CSVPGQTDQPQHF. The CDR3 nucleotides read TGCAGCGTCCCTGGACAGACCGATCAGCCCCAGCATTTT. The chain combines TRBV29-1 with TRBJ1-5, with a tentative D call TRBD1 (6 bases). Germline CDR1 is SQVTM and CDR2 is ANQGSEA. Trimming removed 6 bases from V and 5 bases from J, with 14 bases in between. The length of the CDR3 is 13 residues.

The rearrangement uses TRBV11-1 and TRBJ2-5, with D perhaps TRBD1 (6 bases). Trimming removed 0 bases from V and 2 bases from J, with 7 bases in between. This CDR3 contains 14 residues. Germline V lookup: CDR1 SGHAT, CDR2 FQDESV (reference sequence). Here the CDR3 reads CASSLAGAQETQYF. CDR3 bases: TGTGCCAGCAGCTTAGCGGGGGCACAAGAGACCCAGTACTTC. The entire variable domain, with the rest obtained from reference TRBV11-1 and TRBJ2-5, is as follows: EAEVAQSPRYKITEKSQAVAFWCDPISGHATLYWYRQILGQGPELLVQFQDESVVDDSQLPKDRFSAERLKGVDSTLKIQPAELGDSAMYLCASSLAGAQETQYFGPGTRLLVL.

This clone was detected a few times. A far bigger clonotype differs at one base, so this is likely a read error. The chain links TRBV29-1 to TRBJ1-3, with D unresolved. The CDR3 is 13 residues long. Germline loops: CDR1 SQVTM, CDR2 ANQGSEA. Trimming shortened V by 7 bases and J by 6 bases, and 16 bases separated the two germline ends. Here the CDR3 DNA reads TGCAGCGGTGGTAGGGCAGACGTAAACACCATATATTTT. This gives the protein CSGGRADVNTIYF.

A single count supports this clone. V gene TRBV7-3 combines with J gene TRBJ2-3; D unclear. The V gene lost 5 bases and the J gene lost 5 bases, with 14 bases spanning the gap. The CDR3 length is 14 residues. Germline lookup yields CDR1 SGHTA and CDR2 FQGTGA. The CDR3 sequence: CASSPQRAGDTQYF. In nucleotides, the CDR3 is TGTGCCAGCAGCCCCCAGCGTGCCGGAGATACGCAGTATTTT.

V gene TRBV5-1 combines with J gene TRBJ2-3; the D call may be TRBD1 or TRBD2 (5 bases each). V lost 7 bases to trimming and J lost 2 bases, with 14 bases between them. Germline V lookup: CDR1 SGHRS, CDR2 YFSETQ. The CDR3 is 14 residues long. For the CDR3, the DNA is TGCGCCAGCTCTCCCGGGACCTACACAGATACGCAGTATTTT. It yields the protein CASSPGTYTDTQYF.

Concerning this clone itself: Given a far larger clone just one base away, this is likely a sequencing read error. The J gene is TRBJ1-1, the V gene TRBV29-1, with D tentatively TRBD1 (6 bases). Trimming removed 7 bases at V and 5 bases at J, with 14 bases between. This CDR3 contains 12 residues. In germline, CDR1 is SQVTM, CDR2 ANQGSEA. CDR3 bases: TGCAGCGCTTACTCCAGGGGTACTGAAGCTTTCTTT. Translating it yields CSAYSRGTEAFF.

This rearrangement joins TRBV9 to TRBJ2-4; 7 bases fit TRBD2. Germline CDR1 is SGDLS and CDR2 is YYNGEE. Germline trimming cut 0 bases from V and 2 bases from J; bases unmatched to any gene: 8. The CDR3 runs 17 residues. CDR3 in DNA: TGTGCCAGCAGCGTAGGGGAGGGAAGGGAGCCCAAAAACATTCAGTACTTC. It translates to CASSVGEGREPKNIQYF.

The chain couples TRBV28 to TRBJ1-5; 9 bases are shared with TRBD1. Germline trimming cut 2 bases from V and 8 bases from J; bases unmatched to any gene: 7. Germline lookup yields CDR1 MDHEN and CDR2 SYDVKM. This CDR3 comprises 15 residues. CDR3 in amino acids: CASSLPTGGAEPQHF. CDR3 DNA: TGTGCCAGCAGTTTACCAACAGGGGGCGCGGAGCCCCAGCATTTT.

The genes are TRBV18 and TRBJ1-2; D possibly corresponds to TRBD1 (6 bases). Germline-derived CDR1 and CDR2 are KGHSH and LQKENI. This CDR3 is 14 amino acids long. V was clipped by 1 base and J by 8 bases, with 14 bases between them. CDR3 sequence (DNA): TGTGCCAGCTCACCACAACCGACAGGTGGCGGCTACACCTTC. It specifies CASSPQPTGGGYTF.

The J gene is TRBJ1-3, the V gene TRBV7-6, with D tentatively TRBD1 (5 bases). The germline V and J ends were trimmed by 1 base and 1 base, with 11 bases remaining between them. The CDR3 extends over 16 amino acids. Germline loops: CDR1 SGHVS, CDR2 FNYEAQ. The CDR3 DNA follows: TGTGCCAGCAGCTTAGTAGGGAGGGGATCTGGAAACACCATATATTTT. Its protein is CASSLVGRGSGNTIYF.

Only one count was recorded for this clone. V and J are TRBV7-9 and TRBJ2-5; weak D call: TRBD2 (6 bases). Looked up from germline, CDR1 is SEHNR and CDR2 is FQNEAQ (reference sequence). CDR3 size: 17 residues. Between the trimmed V and J ends, which lost 5 bases and 2 bases, there was a span of 21 bases. This chain's CDR3 is CASSIGSLGGRQETQYF. CDR3 DNA: TGTGCCAGCAGCATCGGGTCGTTAGGAGGGAGGCAAGAGACCCAGTACTTC.

V is TRBV11-2 and J is TRBJ2-3, with D possibly TRBD2 on 7 matching bases. CDR3 length equals 14 residues. The germline gives CDR1 SGHAT, CDR2 FQNNGV. The V and J ends lost 8 bases and 0 bases respectively, with 12 bases between them. The CDR3 sequence: CASRGGASTDTQYF. CDR3 nucleotide sequence: TGTGCCAGCCGTGGGGGGGCTAGCACAGATACGCAGTATTTT.

A few counts support this clone. The chain employs TRBV29-1 and TRBJ2-5; tentatively, D is TRBD1 (6 bases). Trimming removed 7 bases from V and 7 bases from J, with 25 bases in between. The germline V gene encodes CDR1 SQVTM and CDR2 ANQGSEA. The CDR3 has 15 residues. CDR3: CSAHSRQVGAGTQYF. CDR3 nucleotides: TGCAGCGCCCATTCCCGACAGGTTGGTGCAGGGACCCAGTACTTC. Using reference TRBV29-1 and TRBJ2-5 for the parts outside the CDR3, the full variable domain is SAVISQKPSRDICQRGTSLTIQCQVDSQVTMMFWYRQQPGQSLTLIATANQGSEATYESGFVIDKFPISRPNLTFSTLTVSNMSPEDSSIYLCSAHSRQVGAGTQYFGPGTRLLVL.

CDR3 region: CATSLGKGLETQYF. The CDR3 DNA reads TGCGCCACCTCCCTGGGCAAGGGTTTAGAGACCCAGTACTTC. The chain has TRBV10-2 and TRBJ2-5; the D is unclear. The germline V and J ends were trimmed by 10 bases and 4 bases, with 19 bases remaining between them. The CDR3 extends over 14 amino acids. The germline V gene encodes CDR1 WSHSY and CDR2 SAAADI.

This clone was detected only a few times. The rearrangement joins TRBV7-9 to TRBJ1-1; no reliable D call. The ends were cut back, 3 bases at V and 0 bases at J, with 14 bases in the middle. The CDR3 is 16 amino acids. The germline V gene has CDR1 SEHNR and CDR2 FQNEAQ (reference sequence). This CDR3 is CASSFWSFRMNTEAFF. In DNA form, the CDR3 reads TGTGCCAGCAGCTTTTGGAGTTTTCGAATGAACACTGAAGCTTTCTTT. The variable domain in full, completed from reference TRBV7-9 and TRBJ1-1, reads DTGVSQNPRHKITKRGQNVTFRCDPISEHNRLYWYRQTLGQGPEFLTYFQNEAQLEKSRLLSDRFSAERPKGSFSTLEIQRTEQGDSAMYLCASSFWSFRMNTEAFFGQGTRLTVV.

Only a few counts were recorded for this clone. The V and J genes are TRBV23-1 and TRBJ1-2, with TRBD1 matching over 9 bases. TRBV23-1 is filed as an ORF, its function uncertain. The length of the CDR3 is 17 residues. The junction had 11 bases not matched to a gene; V was cut back by 6 bases and J by 0 bases. The CDR3 reads CASRGGQGRSANYGYTF. CDR3 DNA sequence: TGCGCCAGCAGGGGGGGACAGGGACGGAGTGCTAACTATGGCTACACCTTC.

The V call is TRBV7-2, the J call TRBJ1-1; no clear D gene. Trimming stripped 5 bases from V and 1 base from J, with 8 bases between. Germline V gene lookup returns CDR1 SGHTA and CDR2 FQGNSA. There are 13 residues in the CDR3. This CDR3 reads CASSPHSNTEAFF. The DNA of the CDR3 is TGTGCCAGCAGCCCCCATTCGAACACTGAAGCTTTCTTT.

This clone has more than one count but fewer than ten. The chain is built from TRBV11-1 and TRBJ2-2; D remains ambiguous. Trimming cost V 5 bases and J 5 bases, with 12 bases left between them. Looked up from germline, CDR1 is SGHAT and CDR2 is FQDESV (reference sequence). This CDR3 region has 14 residues. DNA for the CDR3: TGTGCCAGCAGCCCTCGGGTCTCGACCGGGGAGCTGTTTTTT. Its translation is CASSPRVSTGELFF.